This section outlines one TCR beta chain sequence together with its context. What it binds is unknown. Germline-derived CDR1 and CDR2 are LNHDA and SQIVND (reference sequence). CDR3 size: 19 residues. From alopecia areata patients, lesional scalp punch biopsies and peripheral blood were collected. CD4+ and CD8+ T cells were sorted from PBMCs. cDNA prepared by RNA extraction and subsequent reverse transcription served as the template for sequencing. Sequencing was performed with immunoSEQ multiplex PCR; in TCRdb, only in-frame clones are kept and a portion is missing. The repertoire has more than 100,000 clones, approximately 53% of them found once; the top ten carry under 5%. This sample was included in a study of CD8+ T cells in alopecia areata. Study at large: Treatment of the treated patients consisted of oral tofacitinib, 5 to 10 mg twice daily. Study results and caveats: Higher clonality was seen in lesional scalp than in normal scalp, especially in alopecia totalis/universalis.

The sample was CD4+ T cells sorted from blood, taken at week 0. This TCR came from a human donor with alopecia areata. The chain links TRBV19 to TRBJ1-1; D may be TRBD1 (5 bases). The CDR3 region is CAFFRAGRIRGRMNTEAFF. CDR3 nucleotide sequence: TGTGCATTCTTCCGTGCGGGCCGCATCCGGGGGAGAATGAACACTGAAGCTTTCTTT. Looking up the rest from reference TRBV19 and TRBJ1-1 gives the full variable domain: DGGITQSPKYLFRKEGQNVTLSCEQNLNHDAMYWYRQDPGQGLRLIYYSQIVNDFQKGDIAEGYSVSREKKESFPLTVTSAQKNPTAFYLCAFFRAGRIRGRMNTEAFFGQGTRLTVV.